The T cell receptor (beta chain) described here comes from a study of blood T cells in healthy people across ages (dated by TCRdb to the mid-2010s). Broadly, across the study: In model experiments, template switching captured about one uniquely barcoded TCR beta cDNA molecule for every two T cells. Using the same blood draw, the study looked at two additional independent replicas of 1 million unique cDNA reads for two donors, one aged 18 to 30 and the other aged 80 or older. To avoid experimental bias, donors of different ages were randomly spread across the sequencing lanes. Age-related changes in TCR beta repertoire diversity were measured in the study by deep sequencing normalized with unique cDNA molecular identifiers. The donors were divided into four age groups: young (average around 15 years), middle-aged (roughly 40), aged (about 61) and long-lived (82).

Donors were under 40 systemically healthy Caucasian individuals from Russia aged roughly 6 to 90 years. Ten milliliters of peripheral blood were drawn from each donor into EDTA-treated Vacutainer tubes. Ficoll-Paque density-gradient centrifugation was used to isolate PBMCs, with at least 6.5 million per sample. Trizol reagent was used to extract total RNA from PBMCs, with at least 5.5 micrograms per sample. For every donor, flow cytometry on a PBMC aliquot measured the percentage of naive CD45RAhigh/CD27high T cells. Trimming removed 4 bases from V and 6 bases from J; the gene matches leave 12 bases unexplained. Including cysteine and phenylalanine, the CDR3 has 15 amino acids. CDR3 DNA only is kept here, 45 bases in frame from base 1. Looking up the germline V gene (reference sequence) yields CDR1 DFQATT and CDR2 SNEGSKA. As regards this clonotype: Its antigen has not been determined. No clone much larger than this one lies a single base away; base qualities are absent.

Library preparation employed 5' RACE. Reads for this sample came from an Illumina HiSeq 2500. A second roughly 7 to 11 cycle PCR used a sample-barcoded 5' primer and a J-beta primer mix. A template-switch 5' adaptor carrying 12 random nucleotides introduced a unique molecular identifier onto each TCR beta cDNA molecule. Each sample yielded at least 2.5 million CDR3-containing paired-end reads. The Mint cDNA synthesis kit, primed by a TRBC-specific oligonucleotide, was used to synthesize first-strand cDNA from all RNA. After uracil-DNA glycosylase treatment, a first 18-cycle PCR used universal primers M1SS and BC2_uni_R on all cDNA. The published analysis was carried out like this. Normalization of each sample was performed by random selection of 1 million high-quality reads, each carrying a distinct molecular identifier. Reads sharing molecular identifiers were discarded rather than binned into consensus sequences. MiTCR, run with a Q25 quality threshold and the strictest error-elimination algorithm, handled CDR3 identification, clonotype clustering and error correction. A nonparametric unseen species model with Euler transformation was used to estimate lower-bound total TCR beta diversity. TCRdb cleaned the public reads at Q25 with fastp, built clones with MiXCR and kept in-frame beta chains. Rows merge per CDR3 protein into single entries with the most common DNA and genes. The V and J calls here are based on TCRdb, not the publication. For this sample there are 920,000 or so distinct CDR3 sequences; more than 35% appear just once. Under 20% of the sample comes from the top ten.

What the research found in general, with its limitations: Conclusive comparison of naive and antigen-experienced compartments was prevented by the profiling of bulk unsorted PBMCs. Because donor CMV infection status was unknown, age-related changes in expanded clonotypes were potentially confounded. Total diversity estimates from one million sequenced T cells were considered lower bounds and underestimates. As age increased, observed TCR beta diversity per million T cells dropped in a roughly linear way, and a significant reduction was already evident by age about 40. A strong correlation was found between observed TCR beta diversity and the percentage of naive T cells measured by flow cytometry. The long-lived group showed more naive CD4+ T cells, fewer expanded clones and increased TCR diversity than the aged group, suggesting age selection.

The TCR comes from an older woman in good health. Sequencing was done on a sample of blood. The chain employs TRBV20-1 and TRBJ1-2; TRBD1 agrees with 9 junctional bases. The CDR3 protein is CSAKRKTGGANGYTF. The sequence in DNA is TGCAGTGCTAAGCGAAAAACAGGGGGCGCAAATGGCTACACCTTC.